Listed here are 23 T cell receptor beta chains from one sample, sequenced in a study of blood T cell repertoires in COVID-19. Libraries were prepared by immunoSEQ multiplex PCR; TCRdb keeps only in-frame clonotypes and omits some of them. The sample carries tens of thousands of clones, 79% recorded once. Sequenced input: peripheral blood. These receptors came from a woman in her sixties with acute or convalescent COVID-19.

V is TRBV4-2 and J is TRBJ2-1; 14 bases align to TRBD2. This CDR3 spans 16 amino acids. V was pared by 5 bases and J by 5 bases, with 5 bases of the junction left unmatched. Germline CDR1 and CDR2: LGHNA and YNFKEQ. CDR3 sequence reads: CASSSRLAGGHNEQFF. DNA for the CDR3: TGTGCCAGCAGCTCACGACTAGCGGGGGGGCACAATGAGCAGTTCTTC.

This clone was counted between two and nine times. This chain joins TRBV6-1 and TRBJ2-3; 7 bases map to TRBD2. After removal of 1 base from V and 1 base from J, the junction contained 2 bases not matched to a gene. This CDR3 is built from 15 residues. In germline, CDR1 is MNHNS, CDR2 SASEGT. The CDR3 spells CASSEEAGGTDTQYF. Here the CDR3 DNA reads TGTGCCAGCAGTGAAGAGGCGGGGGGCACAGATACGCAGTATTTT.

This clone was seen a single time. The chain couples TRBV3-1 (or the pseudogene TRBV3-2) to TRBJ1-2, with D possibly TRBD1 on 6 matching bases. This CDR3 has 15 amino acids. V gave up 3 bases and J gave up 6 bases, with 17 bases separating them. Germline V CDR1 and CDR2: LGHDT, YNNKEL (reference sequence). CDR3: CASSHRSGDMNGYTF. The CDR3 DNA follows: TGTGCCAGCAGCCACCGGTCAGGGGATATGAATGGCTACACCTTC.

This clone appeared a single time. The chain carries TRBV5-1 and TRBJ2-7; 11 bases fit TRBD1. Germline CDR1 and CDR2: SGHRS and YFSETQ. CDR3 length: 19 amino acids. V was clipped by 4 bases and J by 0 bases; unmatched bases: 15. The CDR3 here is CASSPVRGTGGIPSYEQYF. In DNA form, the CDR3 reads TGCGCCAGCAGCCCTGTACGGGGGACAGGGGGAATCCCCTCCTACGAGCAGTACTTC.

V is TRBV21-1 and J is TRBJ1-2; the table's D call, TRBD1, was not checked against the DNA. TRBV21-1 is described as a pseudogene. The CDR3 has 12 residues. The CDR3 sequence is CASSGRDRDYTF. As DNA, the CDR3 is TGTGCCAGCAGCGGCCGGGACAGGGACTACACCTTC.

V and J are TRBV19 and TRBJ2-1; D perhaps matches TRBD1 (6 bases). Looked up from germline, CDR1 is LNHDA and CDR2 is SQIVND (reference sequence). The CDR3 contains 15 residues. The V gene lost 1 base and the J gene lost 7 bases, with 14 bases spanning the gap. Here the CDR3 DNA reads TGTGCCAGTAGTATAGGTACCAGGGGCGGGAATGAGCAGTTCTTC. This sequence encodes CASSIGTRGGNEQFF.

The chain links TRBV19 to TRBJ2-7; tentatively, D is TRBD2 (5 bases). Germline values: CDR1 LNHDA, CDR2 SQIVND (reference sequence). V lost 3 bases, J lost 2 bases, and 11 bases lay in between. The CDR3 consists of 14 residues. The DNA of the CDR3 is TGTGCCAGTAGTATCCCCGGGAACCCCTACGAGCAGTACTTC. As protein: CASSIPGNPYEQYF.

V gene TRBV27 combines with J gene TRBJ2-5, with TRBD2 identical over 8 bases. This CDR3 contains 15 residues. The V and J ends lost 3 bases and 5 bases, in that order; junction bases with no gene match: 8. Germline values: CDR1 MNHEY, CDR2 SMNVEV (reference sequence). Here the CDR3 DNA reads TGTGCCAGCAGTTTTGAGCGGGGGCCAGGGGAGACCCAGTACTTC. Protein sequence: CASSFERGPGETQYF.

This clone was detected many times. The chain uses TRBV10-2 and TRBJ1-1; 7 bases agree with TRBD1. Germline V gene data show CDR1 as WSHSY and CDR2 as SAAADI. With 5 bases clipped from V and 5 bases from J, the junction kept 5 bases outside the gene matches. The CDR3 is made up of 13 amino acids. The CDR3 nucleotides read TGCGCCAGCAGTCGGGACAGTTGGACTGAAGCTTTCTTT. Translated: CASSRDSWTEAFF.

The rearrangement links TRBV5-1 to TRBJ1-1; possibly TRBD1 for D (5 bases). Germline assignment: CDR1 SGHRS and CDR2 YFSETQ. V shed 2 bases and J shed 1 base, with 18 bases lying between them. CDR3 length: 17 residues. CDR3 residues: CASSLGAGGEGNTEAFF. The CDR3, as DNA: TGCGCCAGCAGCTTAGGGGCGGGGGGAGAAGGGAACACTGAAGCTTTCTTT.

The chain links TRBV30 to TRBJ1-2, with a weak D call TRBD1 (6 bases). Germline V lookup: CDR1 GTSNPN, CDR2 SVGIG (reference sequence). This CDR3 is built from 15 residues. V lost 3 bases and J 4 bases, leaving 18 bases between the germline ends. CDR3 bases: TGTGCCTGGAGCGGGGACACCCTTCCCCTCTATGGCTACACCTTC. Protein sequence: CAWSGDTLPLYGYTF.

This chain links TRBV4-1 with TRBJ2-1; TRBD2 aligns across 8 bases. The CDR3 spans 16 residues. Unmatched junction bases numbered 10, after V lost 1 base and J lost 8 bases. Looked up from germline, CDR1 is MGHRA and CDR2 is YSYEKL. In DNA form, the CDR3 reads TGCGCCAGCAGCCAAGGGACGGGAGGGGGGGCCGATGAGCAGTTCTTC. Translation gives CASSQGTGGGADEQFF.

In this sample, this clone turned up many times. The chain recombines TRBV6-6 with TRBJ1-1; D gene ambiguous. This CDR3 contains 16 residues. Trimming cost V 4 bases and J 4 bases, with 19 bases left between them. Germline lookup yields CDR1 MNHNY and CDR2 SVGAGI (reference sequence). The CDR3 bases are TGTGCCAGCAGTTTCCGCTGGGAGGGAGAGCCCACTGAAGCTTTCTTT. This sequence encodes CASSFRWEGEPTEAFF.

The chain uses TRBV7-2 and TRBJ1-1; TRBD1 is a possible D gene (6 bases). The CDR3 spans 16 residues. Trimming shortened V by 0 bases and J by 3 bases, and 14 bases separated the two germline ends. In germline, CDR1 is SGHTA, CDR2 FQGNSA. CDR3 amino acids: CASSLAGTHGDTEAFF. In DNA, the CDR3 is TGTGCCAGCAGCTTAGCGGGGACACATGGGGACACTGAAGCTTTCTTT.

The gene calls are TRBV5-1 and TRBJ2-7; D not certain. CDR3 size: 11 residues. V lost 0 bases to trimming and J lost 6 bases, with 4 bases between them. Germline V gene lookup returns CDR1 SGHRS and CDR2 YFSETQ. CDR3 coding DNA: TGCGCCAGCAGCTTGGTCGGCGAGCAGTACTTC. Translation gives CASSLVGEQYF.

The genes are TRBV3-1 (or the pseudogene TRBV3-2) and TRBJ2-1; 9 bases agree with TRBD1. This CDR3 region has 15 residues. The J segment lost 7 bases and the V segment lost 4 bases, leaving 8 bases of the junction unmatched. Germline lookup yields CDR1 LGHDT and CDR2 YNNKEL (reference sequence). CDR3 sequence reads: CASSPSGTGTNEQFF. The CDR3, as DNA: TGTGCCAGCAGCCCGTCCGGGACAGGGACGAATGAGCAGTTCTTC.

This chain connects TRBV5-1 to TRBJ1-2; a weak D match, TRBD1 (5 bases). This CDR3 has 14 amino acids. Germline V gene lookup returns CDR1 SGHRS and CDR2 YFSETQ. The V and J ends lost 4 bases and 7 bases respectively, with 17 bases between them. CDR3 sequence reads: CASSPEGGEGGYTF. The CDR3 DNA is TGCGCCAGCAGCCCTGAAGGAGGGGAGGGTGGCTACACCTTC.

The chain employs TRBV3-1 (or the pseudogene TRBV3-2) and TRBJ1-2; 11 bases map to TRBD1. With V trimmed by 8 bases and J by 4 bases, 6 bases remained unmatched. CDR1 and CDR2 (germline): LGHDT, YNNKEL (reference sequence). The length of the CDR3 is 14 residues. CDR3 coding DNA: TGTGCCAGCTCCGGGACAGGGGGGGGCTATGGCTACACCTTC. Translating it yields CASSGTGGGYGYTF.

This clone showed up just a few times. V and J are TRBV9 and TRBJ1-6; 8 bases agree with TRBD1. The junction had 13 bases not matched to a gene; V was cut back by 9 bases and J by 11 bases. Germline V gives CDR1 SGDLS, CDR2 YYNGEE. The CDR3 has 14 residues. CDR3 loop: CATSGGESWAPLHF. The CDR3 DNA sequence: TGTGCCACCTCAGGGGGCGAAAGCTGGGCACCCCTCCACTTT.

This clone was observed a few times. This sequence joins TRBV5-1 and TRBJ2-7, with TRBD1 identical over 7 bases. V lost 2 bases and J lost 3; bases outside the gene matches: 5. The CDR3 consists of 14 residues. Germline V gives CDR1 SGHRS, CDR2 YFSETQ. This chain's CDR3 is CASSLDRVIYEQYF. Written as DNA, the CDR3 is TGCGCCAGCAGCTTAGACAGGGTCATCTACGAGCAGTACTTC.

The chain couples TRBV19 to TRBJ1-2, with D hard to call. Germline CDR1 LNHDA, CDR2 SQIVND (reference sequence). V was clipped by 2 bases and J by 3 bases, with 7 bases between them. The CDR3 length is 13 residues. CDR3 nucleotides: TGTGCCAGTAGTATAAGCGGGGACTATGGCTACACCTTC. Translation: CASSISGDYGYTF.

The gene calls are TRBV7-8 and TRBJ1-1; D remains ambiguous. From germline, CDR1 is SGHVS and CDR2 FQNEAQ. This CDR3 has 14 residues. V lost 4 bases and J 1 base, leaving 10 bases between the germline ends. Here the CDR3 reads CASSWAIGNTEAFF. The CDR3 DNA reads as TGTGCCAGCAGCTGGGCCATTGGGAACACTGAAGCTTTCTTT.

This clone has just a few counts. The chain is built from TRBV27 and TRBJ2-6; D is uncertain. Germline V gene data show CDR1 as MNHEY and CDR2 as SMNVEV (reference sequence). The CDR3 sequence is 16 residues long. Trimming pared 8 bases from V and 3 bases from J, leaving 17 bases between. The CDR3 sequence: CASLPQVSDGANVLTF. In nucleotides, the CDR3 is TGTGCCAGCCTTCCGCAGGTCTCAGATGGGGCCAACGTCCTGACTTTC.